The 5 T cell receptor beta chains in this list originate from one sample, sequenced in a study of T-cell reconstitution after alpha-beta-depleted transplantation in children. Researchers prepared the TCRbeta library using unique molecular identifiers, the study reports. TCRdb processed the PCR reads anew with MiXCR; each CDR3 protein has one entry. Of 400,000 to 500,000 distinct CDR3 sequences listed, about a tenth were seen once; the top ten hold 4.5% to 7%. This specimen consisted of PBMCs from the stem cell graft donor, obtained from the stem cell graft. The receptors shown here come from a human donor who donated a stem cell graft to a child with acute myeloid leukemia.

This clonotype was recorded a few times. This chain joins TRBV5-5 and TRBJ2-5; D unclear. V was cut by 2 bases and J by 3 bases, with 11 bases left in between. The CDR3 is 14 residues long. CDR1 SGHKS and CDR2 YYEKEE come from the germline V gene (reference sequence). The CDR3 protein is CASSFSVLEETQYF. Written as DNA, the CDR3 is TGTGCCAGCAGCTTTTCGGTGCTGGAAGAGACCCAGTACTTC. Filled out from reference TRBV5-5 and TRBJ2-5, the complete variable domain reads DAGVTQSPTHLIKTRGQQVTLRCSPISGHKSVSWYQQVLGQGPQFIFQYYEKEERGRGNFPDRFSARQFPNYSSELNVNALLLGDSALYLCASSFSVLEETQYFGPGTRLLVL.

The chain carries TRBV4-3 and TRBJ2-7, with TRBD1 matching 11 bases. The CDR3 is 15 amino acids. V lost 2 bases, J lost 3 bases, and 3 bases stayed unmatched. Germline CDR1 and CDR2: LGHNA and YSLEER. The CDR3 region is CASSQYGTGGYEQYF. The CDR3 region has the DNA TGCGCCAGCAGCCAATACGGGACAGGGGGCTACGAGCAGTACTTC.

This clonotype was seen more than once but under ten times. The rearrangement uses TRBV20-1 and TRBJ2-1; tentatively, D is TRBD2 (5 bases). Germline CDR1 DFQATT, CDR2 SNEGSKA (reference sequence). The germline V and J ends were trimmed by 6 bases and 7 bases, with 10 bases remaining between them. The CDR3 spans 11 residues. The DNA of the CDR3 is TGCAGTGCCGGGGAAGGGAATGAGCAGTTCTTC. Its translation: CSAGEGNEQFF.

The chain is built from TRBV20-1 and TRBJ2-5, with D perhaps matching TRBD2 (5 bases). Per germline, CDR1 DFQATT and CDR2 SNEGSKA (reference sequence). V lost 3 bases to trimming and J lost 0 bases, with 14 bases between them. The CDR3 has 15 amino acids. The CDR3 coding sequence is TGCAGTGCTAGTAGTCGGGAACAGTACCAAGAGACCCAGTACTTC. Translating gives CSASSREQYQETQYF.

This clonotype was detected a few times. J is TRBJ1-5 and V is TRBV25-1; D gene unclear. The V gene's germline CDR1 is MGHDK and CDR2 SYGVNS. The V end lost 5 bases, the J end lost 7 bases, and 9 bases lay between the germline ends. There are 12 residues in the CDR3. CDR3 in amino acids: CASSSEGQPQHF. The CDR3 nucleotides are TGTGCCAGCAGTTCCGAGGGCCAGCCCCAGCATTTT.